Listed here are 9 T cell receptor beta chains from one sample, sequenced in a study of CD8+CD57+ T cells in acquired aplastic anemia. TCR beta VDJ and CDR3 profiles were obtained from a genomic DNA template. From the reads, TCRdb called clonotypes with MiXCR, one entry per CDR3 protein. The sample has about 190,000 distinct CDR3 sequences, roughly half seen once. Sequencing was carried out using sorted CD4+, CD8+, or CD8+CD57+ T cells (not recorded which) from PBMCs. The receptors were gathered from a human donor in good health, serving as a control.

This clonotype occurred a few times. V is TRBV25-1 and J is TRBJ2-3; the match to TRBD2 covers 9 bases. J gave up 0 bases and V 2 bases, and 0 bases lay outside the gene matches. The V gene's germline CDR1 is MGHDK and CDR2 SYGVNS. The CDR3 contains 15 residues. CDR3 nucleotide sequence: TGTGCCAGCAGTGAACTAGCGGGGAGCACAGATACGCAGTATTTT. It codes for CASSELAGSTDTQYF.

This rearrangement joins TRBV20-1 to TRBJ2-1; 9 bases map to TRBD1. Per germline, CDR1 DFQATT and CDR2 SNEGSKA (reference sequence). The CDR3 is 12 residues long. Losses at the gene ends were 6 bases for V and 5 bases for J; bases not matched to a gene: 2. CDR3 region: CSAGQGDNEQFF. CDR3 nucleotide sequence: TGCAGTGCGGGACAGGGAGACAATGAGCAGTTCTTC.

This chain links TRBV9 with TRBJ2-5, with TRBD1 identical over 7 bases. Trimming cost V 4 bases and J 0 bases; bases outside gene matches: 6. This CDR3 has 15 amino acids. Germline lookup yields CDR1 SGDLS and CDR2 YYNGEE. The CDR3 DNA follows: TGTGCCAGCAGCTACGCAGGGACAGACCAAGAGACCCAGTACTTC. Its protein is CASSYAGTDQETQYF.

The V call is TRBV19, the J call TRBJ1-4; TRBD1 matches at 7 bases. V trimming: 0 bases; J trimming: 7 bases; junction bases outside the gene matches: 2. This CDR3 is 14 amino acids long. CDR1 is LNHDA and CDR2 is SQIVND in the germline V gene (reference sequence). The CDR3 DNA reads as TGTGCCAGTAGTATAGAACAGGGGACTGAAAAACTGTTTTTT. Amino acids: CASSIEQGTEKLFF.

The rearrangement links TRBV5-6 to TRBJ2-1; possible D gene TRBD2, 5 bases. Trimming removed 0 bases from V and 6 bases from J, with 10 bases in between. The germline gives CDR1 SGHDT, CDR2 YYEEEE. The CDR3 length is 14 residues. The CDR3 DNA follows: TGTGCCAGCAGCTTGGAGAGCGGTATCAATGAGCAGTTCTTC. As protein: CASSLESGINEQFF.

This chain connects TRBV20-1 to TRBJ2-3; 9 positions agree with TRBD2. V shed 3 bases, J shed 4 bases, and the junction held 2 bases outside the gene matches. Germline V gene lookup returns CDR1 DFQATT and CDR2 SNEGSKA (reference sequence). The length of the CDR3 is 13 residues. CDR3 bases: TGCAGTGCTAGGCGGGGGGGCGCAGATACGCAGTATTTT. It yields the protein CSARRGGADTQYF.

The V and J genes are TRBV4-1 and TRBJ2-7; a possible D gene is TRBD1 (6 bases). V dropped 1 base and J dropped 5 bases, with 12 bases sitting between them. The CDR3 contains 14 residues. CDR1 is MGHRA and CDR2 is YSYEKL in the germline V gene. In DNA, the CDR3 is TGCGCCAGCAGCCAAGCGGCAGGGGCCCACGAGCAGTACTTC. Translation: CASSQAAGAHEQYF.

In its sample, this clonotype was seen many times. This rearrangement joins TRBV12-3 or TRBV12-4 to TRBJ1-1; no clear D. This CDR3 has 14 amino acids. Trimming shortened V by 3 bases and J by 3 bases, and 11 bases separated the two germline ends. CDR3 in DNA: TGTGCCAGCAGTTTTGGCAGAATAGACACTGAAGCTTTCTTT. Its protein product is CASSFGRIDTEAFF.

This clonotype was counted at least ten times. CDR3 DNA: TGCAGTGCCCCCGGGACTAGCGGGAGAAATGAGCAGTTCTTC. This gives the protein CSAPGTSGRNEQFF. The chain uses TRBV20-1 and TRBJ2-1; 14 bases fit TRBD2. The germline gives CDR1 DFQATT, CDR2 SNEGSKA (reference sequence). The CDR3 is made up of 14 amino acids. With 6 bases clipped from V and 7 bases from J, the junction kept 5 bases outside the gene matches.